Given below is one T cell receptor (beta chain) in context. This sample stems from a study of T cells in localized non-small cell lung cancer. The CDR3 loop spans 15 amino acids. V dropped 0 bases and J dropped 4; count of bases not matched to a gene: 4. The V gene's germline CDR1 is SGHRS and CDR2 YFSETQ. Profiled with immunoSEQ multiplex PCR; TCRdb holds only in-frame clones, not every one. The table has roughly 24,000 clones, 86% seen once; the top ten hold 1.1%. The chain couples TRBV5-1 to TRBJ2-3, with 8 bases identical to TRBD2. This receptor was identified in a woman aged 40-70 years with stage I lung adenocarcinoma. The sample was peripheral blood, taken before any cancer treatment. CDR3 amino acids: CASSLAGGRSDTQYF. CDR3 bases: TGCGCCAGCAGCTTGGCCGGCGGGAGGTCAGATACGCAGTATTTT.